What follows is one T cell receptor beta chain and its context. This CDR3 contains 15 residues. V shed 9 bases and J 0 bases; nucleotides not matched to a gene: 10. Per the germline V gene, CDR1 is MNHEY and CDR2 is SMNVEV (reference sequence). The entry originates in a study of blood T cell repertoires in COVID-19. Data came from immunoSEQ multiplex PCR; TCRdb stores just in-frame clones and leaves some out. This sample has more than 200,000 clones, with 88% found just once. The sequence came from a man at least 80 years old with acute or convalescent COVID-19. The chain recombines TRBV27 with TRBJ2-5; 7 bases match TRBD1. Sequencing used peripheral blood. The CDR3 loop reads CARINRDSNQETQYF. Here the CDR3 DNA reads TGTGCCAGAATAAACCGGGACAGTAACCAAGAGACCCAGTACTTC.